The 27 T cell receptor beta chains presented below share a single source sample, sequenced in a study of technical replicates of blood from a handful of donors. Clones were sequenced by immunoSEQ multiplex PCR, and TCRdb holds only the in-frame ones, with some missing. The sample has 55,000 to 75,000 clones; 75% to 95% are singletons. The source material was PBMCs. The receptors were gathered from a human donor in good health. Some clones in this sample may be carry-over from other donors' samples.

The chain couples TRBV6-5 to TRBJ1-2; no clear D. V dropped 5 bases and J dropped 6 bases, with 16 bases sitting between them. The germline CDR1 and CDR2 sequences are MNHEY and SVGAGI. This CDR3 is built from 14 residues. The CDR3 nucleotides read TGTGCCAGCAGTGGACGGGGATTGGGTAATGGCTACACCTTC. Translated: CASSGRGLGNGYTF.

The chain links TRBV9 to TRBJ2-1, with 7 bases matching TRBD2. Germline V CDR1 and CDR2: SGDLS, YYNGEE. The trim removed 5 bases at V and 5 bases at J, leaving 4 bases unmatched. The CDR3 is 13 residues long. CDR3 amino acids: CASRREPDNEQFF. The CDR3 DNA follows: TGTGCCAGCAGGCGGGAGCCAGACAATGAGCAGTTCTTC.

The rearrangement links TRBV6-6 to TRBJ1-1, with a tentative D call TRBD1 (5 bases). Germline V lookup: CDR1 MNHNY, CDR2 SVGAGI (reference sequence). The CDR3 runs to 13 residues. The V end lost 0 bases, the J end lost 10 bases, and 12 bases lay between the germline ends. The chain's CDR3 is CASSYSQGGRAFF. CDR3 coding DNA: TGTGCCAGCAGTTACTCCCAGGGCGGTCGAGCTTTCTTT.

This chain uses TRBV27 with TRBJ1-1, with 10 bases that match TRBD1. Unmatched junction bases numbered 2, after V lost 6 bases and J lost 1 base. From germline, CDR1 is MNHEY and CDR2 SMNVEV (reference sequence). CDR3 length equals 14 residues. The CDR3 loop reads CASRWTGGNTEAFF. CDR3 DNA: TGTGCCAGCAGATGGACAGGGGGGAACACTGAAGCTTTCTTT.

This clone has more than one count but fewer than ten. CDR3 region: CAISDPTGKGDYGYTF. The CDR3 coding sequence is TGTGCCATCAGTGACCCGACAGGAAAAGGGGACTATGGCTACACCTTC. V and J are TRBV10-3 and TRBJ1-2; weak D call: TRBD1 (6 bases). From germline, CDR1 is ENHRY and CDR2 SYGVKD. CDR3 length equals 16 residues. Trimming removed 3 bases from V and 3 bases from J, with 17 bases in between.

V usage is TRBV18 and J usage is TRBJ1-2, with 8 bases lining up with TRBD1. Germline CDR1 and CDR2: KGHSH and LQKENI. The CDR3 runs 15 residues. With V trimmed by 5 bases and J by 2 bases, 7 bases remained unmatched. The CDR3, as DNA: TGTGCCAGCTCAGCCGACAGGGGTCGAAACTATGGCTACACCTTC. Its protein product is CASSADRGRNYGYTF.

The CDR3 nucleotides are TGTGCCACCAGCAGAGGTGGGGGCCGGTTTCGTGAGCAGTTCTTC. It codes for CATSRGGGRFREQFF. This chain links TRBV15 with TRBJ2-1; TRBD1 is a possible D gene (6 bases). Germline CDR1 is LNHNV and CDR2 is YYDKDF (reference sequence). Trimming left V 1 base short and J 9 bases short, with 16 bases between. The CDR3 length is 15 residues.

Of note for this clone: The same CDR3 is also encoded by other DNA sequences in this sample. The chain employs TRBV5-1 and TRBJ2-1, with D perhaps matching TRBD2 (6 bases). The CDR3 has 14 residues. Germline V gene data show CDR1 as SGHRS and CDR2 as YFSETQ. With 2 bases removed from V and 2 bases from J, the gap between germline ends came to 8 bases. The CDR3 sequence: CASSFSGAYNEQFF. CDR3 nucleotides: TGCGCCAGCAGCTTCTCGGGGGCCTACAATGAGCAGTTCTTC.

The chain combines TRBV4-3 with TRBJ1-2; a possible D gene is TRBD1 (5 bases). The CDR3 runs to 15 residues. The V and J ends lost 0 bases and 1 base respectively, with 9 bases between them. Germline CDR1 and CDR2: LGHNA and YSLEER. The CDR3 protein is CASSQEEQGNYGYTF. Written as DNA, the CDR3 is TGCGCCAGCAGCCAAGAGGAGCAGGGTAACTATGGCTACACCTTC.

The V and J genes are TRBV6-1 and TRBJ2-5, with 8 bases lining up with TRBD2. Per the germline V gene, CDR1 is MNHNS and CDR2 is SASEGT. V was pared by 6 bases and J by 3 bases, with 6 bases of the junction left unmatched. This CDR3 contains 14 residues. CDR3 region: CASRAGTREETQYF. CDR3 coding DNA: TGTGCCAGCAGGGCCGGGACTAGGGAAGAGACCCAGTACTTC.

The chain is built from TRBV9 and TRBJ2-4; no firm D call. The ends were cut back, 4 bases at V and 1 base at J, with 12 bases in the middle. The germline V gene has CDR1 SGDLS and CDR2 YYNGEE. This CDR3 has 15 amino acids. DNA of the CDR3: TGTGCCAGCAGCCGACCGGGTTCGGCCAAAAACATTCAGTACTTC. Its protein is CASSRPGSAKNIQYF.

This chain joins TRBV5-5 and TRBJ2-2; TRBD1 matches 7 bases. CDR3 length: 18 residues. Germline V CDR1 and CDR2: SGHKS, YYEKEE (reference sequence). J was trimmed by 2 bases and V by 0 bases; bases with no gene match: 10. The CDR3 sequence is CASSLVALGQTNTGELFF. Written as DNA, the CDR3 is TGTGCCAGCAGCTTGGTGGCTTTGGGACAGACCAACACCGGGGAGCTGTTTTTT.

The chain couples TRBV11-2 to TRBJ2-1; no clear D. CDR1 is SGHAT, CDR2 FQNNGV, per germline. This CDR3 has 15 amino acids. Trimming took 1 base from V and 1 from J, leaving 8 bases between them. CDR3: CASSLGAYSYNEQFF. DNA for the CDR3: TGTGCCAGCAGCTTAGGAGCGTATTCCTACAATGAGCAGTTCTTC.

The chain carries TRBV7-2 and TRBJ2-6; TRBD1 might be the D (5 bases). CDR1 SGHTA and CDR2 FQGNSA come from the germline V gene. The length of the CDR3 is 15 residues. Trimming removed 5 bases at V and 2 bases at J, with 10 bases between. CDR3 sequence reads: CASSPKGAGANVLTF. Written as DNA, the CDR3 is TGTGCCAGCAGCCCGAAAGGGGCTGGGGCCAACGTCCTGACTTTC.

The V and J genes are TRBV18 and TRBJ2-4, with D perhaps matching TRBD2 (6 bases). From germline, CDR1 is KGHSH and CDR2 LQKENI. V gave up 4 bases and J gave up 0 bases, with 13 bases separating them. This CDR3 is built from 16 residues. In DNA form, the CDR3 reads TGTGCCAGCTCACTTGGGACTGACCTAGCCAAAAACATTCAGTACTTC. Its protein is CASSLGTDLAKNIQYF.

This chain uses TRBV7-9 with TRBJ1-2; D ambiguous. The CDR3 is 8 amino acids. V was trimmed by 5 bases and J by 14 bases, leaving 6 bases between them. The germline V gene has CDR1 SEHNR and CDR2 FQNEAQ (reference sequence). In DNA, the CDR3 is TGTGCCAGCAGCCCCCATACCTTC. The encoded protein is CASSPHTF.

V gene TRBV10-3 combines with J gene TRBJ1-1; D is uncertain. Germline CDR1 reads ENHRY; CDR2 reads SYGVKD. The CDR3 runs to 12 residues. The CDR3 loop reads CASGKGNTEAFF. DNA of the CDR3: TGTGCAAGCGGGAAGGGGAACACTGAAGCTTTCTTT.

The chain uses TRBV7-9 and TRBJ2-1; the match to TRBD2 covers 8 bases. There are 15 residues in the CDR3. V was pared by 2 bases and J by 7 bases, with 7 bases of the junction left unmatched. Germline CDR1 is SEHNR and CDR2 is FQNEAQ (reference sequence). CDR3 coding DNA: TGTGCCAGCAGCTTATCGGGCGGGGGGTTGAATGAGCAGTTCTTC. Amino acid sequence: CASSLSGGGLNEQFF.

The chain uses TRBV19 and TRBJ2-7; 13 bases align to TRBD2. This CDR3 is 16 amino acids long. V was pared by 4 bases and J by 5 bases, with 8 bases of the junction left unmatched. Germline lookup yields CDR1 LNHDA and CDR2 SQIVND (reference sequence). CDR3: CASSTQLAGGYDEQYF. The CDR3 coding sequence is TGTGCCAGTAGTACGCAACTAGCGGGAGGGTACGACGAGCAGTACTTC.

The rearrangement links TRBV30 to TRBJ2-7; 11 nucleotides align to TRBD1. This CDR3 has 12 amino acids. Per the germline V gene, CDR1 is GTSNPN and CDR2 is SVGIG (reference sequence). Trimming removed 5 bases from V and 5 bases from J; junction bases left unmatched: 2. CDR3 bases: TGTGCCTGGGGACAGGGGGCCGACGAGCAGTACTTC. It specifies CAWGQGADEQYF.

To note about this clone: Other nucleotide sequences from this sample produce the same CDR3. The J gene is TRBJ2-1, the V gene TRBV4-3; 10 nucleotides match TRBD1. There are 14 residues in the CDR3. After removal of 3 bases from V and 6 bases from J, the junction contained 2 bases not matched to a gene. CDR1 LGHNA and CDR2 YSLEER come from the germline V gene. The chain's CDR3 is CASSQDRGANEQFF. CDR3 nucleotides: TGCGCCAGCAGCCAGGACAGGGGGGCCAATGAGCAGTTCTTC.

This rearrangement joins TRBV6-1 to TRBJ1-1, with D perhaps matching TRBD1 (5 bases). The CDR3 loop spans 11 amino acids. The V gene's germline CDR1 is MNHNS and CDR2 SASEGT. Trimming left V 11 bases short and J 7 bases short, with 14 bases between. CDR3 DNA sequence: TGTGCCGGGTCTCAGGGATTTGAAGCTTTCTTT. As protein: CAGSQGFEAFF.

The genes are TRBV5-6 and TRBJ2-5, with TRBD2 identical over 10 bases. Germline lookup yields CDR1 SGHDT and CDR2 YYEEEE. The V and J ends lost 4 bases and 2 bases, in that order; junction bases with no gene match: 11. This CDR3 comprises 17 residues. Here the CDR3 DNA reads TGTGCCAGCAGCACTAGCGGGGAACGGGGGCGACAAGAGACCCAGTACTTC. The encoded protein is CASSTSGERGRQETQYF.

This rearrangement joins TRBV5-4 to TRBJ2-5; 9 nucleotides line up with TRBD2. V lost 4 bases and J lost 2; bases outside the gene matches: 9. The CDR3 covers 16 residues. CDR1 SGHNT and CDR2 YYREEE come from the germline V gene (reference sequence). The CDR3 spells CASSPHKLAGQETQYF. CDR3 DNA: TGTGCCAGCAGCCCACACAAACTAGCGGGTCAAGAGACCCAGTACTTC.

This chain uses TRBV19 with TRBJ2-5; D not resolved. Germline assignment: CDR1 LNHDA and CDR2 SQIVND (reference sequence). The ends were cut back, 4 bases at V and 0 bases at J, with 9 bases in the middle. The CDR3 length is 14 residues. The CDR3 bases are TGTGCCAGTAGTAGAAGCGCTTACCAAGAGACCCAGTACTTC. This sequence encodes CASSRSAYQETQYF. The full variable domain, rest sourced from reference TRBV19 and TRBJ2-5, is DGGITQSPKYLFRKEGQNVTLSCEQNLNHDAMYWYRQDPGQGLRLIYYSQIVNDFQKGDIAEGYSVSREKKESFPLTVTSAQKNPTAFYLCASSRSAYQETQYFGPGTRLLVL.

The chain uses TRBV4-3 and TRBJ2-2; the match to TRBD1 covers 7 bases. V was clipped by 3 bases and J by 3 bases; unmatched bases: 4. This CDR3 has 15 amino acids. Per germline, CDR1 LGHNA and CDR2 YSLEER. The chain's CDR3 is CASSQGQTYTGELFF. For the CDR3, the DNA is TGCGCCAGCAGCCAGGGACAGACCTACACCGGGGAGCTGTTTTTT.

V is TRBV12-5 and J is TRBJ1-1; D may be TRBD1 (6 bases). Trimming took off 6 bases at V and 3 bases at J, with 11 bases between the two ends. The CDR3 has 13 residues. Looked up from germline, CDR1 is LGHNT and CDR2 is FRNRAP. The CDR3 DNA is TGTGCTAGTGGCGCTACAGGGCACACTGAAGCTTTCTTT. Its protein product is CASGATGHTEAFF.